This T cell receptor (beta chain) was captured by sequencing in a study of PD-1 blockade in classical Hodgkin lymphoma. The table came from immunoSEQ multiplex PCR; TCRdb's copy has only in-frame clones and leaves some out. The sample contains approximately 52,000 clones, around 86% of which appear only once. Stated time point: cycle 4 day 1 (C4D1), after more than 5 weeks of nivolumab. The patients all showed relapse after autologous stem cell transplantation, while their brentuximab vedotin exposure varied. The CDR3 extends over 16 amino acids. Losses at the gene ends were 5 bases for V and 5 bases for J; bases not matched to a gene: 7. Germline loops: CDR1 SGHVS, CDR2 FQNEAQ.

The chain uses TRBV7-8 and TRBJ2-2; TRBD2 matches 11 bases. This clonotype was sampled from a human donor with classical Hodgkin lymphoma. The specimen was peripheral blood mononuclear cells (PBMCs), collected before the fourth cycle of nivolumab. The CDR3 sequence: CASSPRIAGGTGELFF. The CDR3 DNA reads as TGTGCCAGCAGCCCCCGGATAGCGGGAGGGACCGGGGAGCTGTTTTTT.